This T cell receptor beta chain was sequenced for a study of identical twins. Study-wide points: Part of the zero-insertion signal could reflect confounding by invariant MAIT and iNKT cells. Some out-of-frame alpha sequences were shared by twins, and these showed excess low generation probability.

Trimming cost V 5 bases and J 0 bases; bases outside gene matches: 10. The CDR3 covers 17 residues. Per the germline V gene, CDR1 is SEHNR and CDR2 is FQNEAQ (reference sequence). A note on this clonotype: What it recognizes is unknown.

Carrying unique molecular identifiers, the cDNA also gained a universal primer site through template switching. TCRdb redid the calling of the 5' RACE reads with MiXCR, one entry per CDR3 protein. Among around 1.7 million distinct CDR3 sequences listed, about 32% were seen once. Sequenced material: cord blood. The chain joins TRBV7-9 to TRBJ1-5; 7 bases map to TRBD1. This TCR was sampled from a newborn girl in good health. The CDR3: CASSAGDSLHSNQPQHF. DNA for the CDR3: TGTGCCAGCAGCGCAGGGGACAGTTTACATAGCAATCAGCCCCAGCATTTT.